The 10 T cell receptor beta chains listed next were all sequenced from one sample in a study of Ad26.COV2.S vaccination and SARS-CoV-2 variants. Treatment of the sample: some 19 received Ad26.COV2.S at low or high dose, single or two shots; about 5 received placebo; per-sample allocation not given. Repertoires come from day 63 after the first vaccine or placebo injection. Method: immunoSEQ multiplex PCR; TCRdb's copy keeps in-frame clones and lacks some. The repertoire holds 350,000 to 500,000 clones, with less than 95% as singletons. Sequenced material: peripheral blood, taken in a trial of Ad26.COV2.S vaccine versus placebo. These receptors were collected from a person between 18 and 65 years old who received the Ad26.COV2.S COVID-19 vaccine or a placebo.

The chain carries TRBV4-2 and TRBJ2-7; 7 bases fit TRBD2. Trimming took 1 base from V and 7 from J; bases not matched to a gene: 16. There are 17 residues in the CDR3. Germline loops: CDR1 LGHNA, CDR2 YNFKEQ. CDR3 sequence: CASSQGGMASGHGEQYF. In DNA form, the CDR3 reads TGTGCCAGCAGCCAAGGGGGTATGGCTAGCGGCCATGGGGAGCAGTACTTC.

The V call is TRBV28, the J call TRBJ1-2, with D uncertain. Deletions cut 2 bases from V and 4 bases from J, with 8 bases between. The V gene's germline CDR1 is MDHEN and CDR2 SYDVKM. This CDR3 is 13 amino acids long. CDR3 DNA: TGTGCCAGCAGTTTACGGGGTCCCTATGGCTACACCTTC. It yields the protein CASSLRGPYGYTF.

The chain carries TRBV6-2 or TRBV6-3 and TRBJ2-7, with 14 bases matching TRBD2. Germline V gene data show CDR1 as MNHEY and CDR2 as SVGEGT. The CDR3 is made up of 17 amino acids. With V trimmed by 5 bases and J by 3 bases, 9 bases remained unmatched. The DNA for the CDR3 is TGTGCCAGCAGTAGAGAGGGGGGACTAGCGGGAGTCTACGAGCAGTACTTC. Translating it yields CASSREGGLAGVYEQYF.

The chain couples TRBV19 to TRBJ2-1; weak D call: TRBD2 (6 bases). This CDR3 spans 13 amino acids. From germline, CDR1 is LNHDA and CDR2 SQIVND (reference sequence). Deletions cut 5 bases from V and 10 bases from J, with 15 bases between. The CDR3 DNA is TGTGCCAGTAGTTCGGGACTCCCCCAGGAGCAGTTCTTC. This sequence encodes CASSSGLPQEQFF.

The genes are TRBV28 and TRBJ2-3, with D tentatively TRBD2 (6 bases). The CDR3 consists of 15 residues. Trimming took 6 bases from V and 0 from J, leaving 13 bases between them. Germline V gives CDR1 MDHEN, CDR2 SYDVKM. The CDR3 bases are TGTGCCAGCAGCTATCAGCGGGCTAGCACAGATACGCAGTATTTT. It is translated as CASSYQRASTDTQYF.

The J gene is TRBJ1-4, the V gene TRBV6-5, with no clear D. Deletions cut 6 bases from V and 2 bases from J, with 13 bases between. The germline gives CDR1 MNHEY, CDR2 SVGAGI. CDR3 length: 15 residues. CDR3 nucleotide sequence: TGTGCCAGCAGGCGGGAGTATTCCACTAATGAAAAACTGTTTTTT. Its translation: CASRREYSTNEKLFF.

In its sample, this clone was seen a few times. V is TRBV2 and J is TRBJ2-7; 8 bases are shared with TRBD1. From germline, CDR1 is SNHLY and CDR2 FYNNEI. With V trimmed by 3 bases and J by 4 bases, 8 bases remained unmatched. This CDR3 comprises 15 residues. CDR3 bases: TGTGCCAGCAGTGAGTTGAGGACAGGGAGTTACGAGCAGTACTTC. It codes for CASSELRTGSYEQYF.

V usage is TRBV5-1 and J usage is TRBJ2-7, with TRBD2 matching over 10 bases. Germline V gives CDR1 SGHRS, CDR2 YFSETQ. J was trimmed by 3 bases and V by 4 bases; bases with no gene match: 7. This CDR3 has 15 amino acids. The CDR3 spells CASSLLAGDGYEQYF. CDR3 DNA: TGCGCCAGCAGCCTTCTAGCGGGAGACGGCTACGAGCAGTACTTC.

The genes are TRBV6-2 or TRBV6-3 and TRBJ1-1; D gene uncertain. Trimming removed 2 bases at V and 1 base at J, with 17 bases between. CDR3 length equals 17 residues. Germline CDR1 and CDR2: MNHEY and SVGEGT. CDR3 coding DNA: TGTGCCAGCAGTTACACCACCGATCGAAACCCGAACACTGAAGCTTTCTTT. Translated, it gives CASSYTTDRNPNTEAFF.

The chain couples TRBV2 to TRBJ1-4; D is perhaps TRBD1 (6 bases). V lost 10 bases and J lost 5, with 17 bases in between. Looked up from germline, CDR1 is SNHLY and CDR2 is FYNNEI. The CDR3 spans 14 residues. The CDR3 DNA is TGTGCCACCCTGAGGGGGGCGGGGAATGAAAAACTGTTTTTT. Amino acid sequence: CATLRGAGNEKLFF.